The text below deals with one T cell receptor (beta chain). Its antigen is as yet unknown. Other DNA sequences from this sample encode an identical CDR3 as well. The sample is drawn from a study of shared clonotypes between healthy human individuals. Study-wide background: Donor composition was two women and three men, aged 18 to 49.

Assay used: immunoSEQ multiplex PCR; TCRdb lists only in-frame clones, some missing. Of around 2.1 million clones listed, nearly 97% are singletons. Whole-study findings and limits: Naive CD4 clonotypes were shared across several donors at around 5%.

The germline V gene encodes CDR1 ENHRY and CDR2 SYGVKD. The CDR3 consists of 13 residues. V shed 3 bases and J shed 5 bases, with 10 bases lying between them. This sequence joins TRBV10-3 and TRBJ2-5; possibly TRBD1 for D (6 bases). The sample taken for sequencing was naive CD4+ T cells sorted from blood. Specified subset: CD45RA+ positively selected. The sequence was obtained from a man younger than 35 in good health. In DNA form, the CDR3 reads TGTGCCATCAGTGATGGGGGCGGGGAGACCCAGTACTTC. This encodes CAISDGGGETQYF.